Following are 6 T cell receptor beta chains from one sample sequenced in a study of blood T cell repertoires in COVID-19. Measured with immunoSEQ multiplex PCR; TCRdb has only the in-frame clones, and not every one. The table has fewer than 450,000 clones, roughly 90% seen once. The sequenced material came from peripheral blood. The source of these receptors is a woman in her seventies with COVID-19, enrolled during active disease.

This chain connects TRBV5-1 to TRBJ1-1, with 8 bases lining up with TRBD1. This CDR3 has 16 residues. The V and J ends lost 5 bases and 3 bases, in that order; junction bases with no gene match: 12. Germline loops: CDR1 SGHRS, CDR2 YFSETQ. CDR3 nucleotide sequence: TGCGCCAGCAGAGCTGTCCGTAAGACAGGGGACACTGAAGCTTTCTTT. Its translation is CASRAVRKTGDTEAFF.

V usage is TRBV29-1 and J usage is TRBJ1-1; 8 nucleotides agree with TRBD1. V shed 7 bases, J shed 1 base, and the junction held 5 bases outside the gene matches. Germline V gene data show CDR1 as SQVTM and CDR2 as ANQGSEA. The CDR3 has 13 amino acids. CDR3 in amino acids: CSGDRGQNTEAFF. In nucleotides, the CDR3 is TGCAGCGGTGACAGGGGACAGAACACTGAAGCTTTCTTT.

The chain employs TRBV11-2 and TRBJ1-2; 12 nucleotides align to TRBD1. Germline V gives CDR1 SGHAT, CDR2 FQNNGV. With 4 bases clipped from V and 7 bases from J, the junction kept 10 bases outside the gene matches. The CDR3 sequence is 16 residues long. As DNA, the CDR3 is TGTGCCAGCAGCTCAACCGGGACAGGGGGCCTCGGTGGCTACACCTTC. It is translated as CASSSTGTGGLGGYTF.

The rearrangement joins TRBV27 to TRBJ2-5; D might be TRBD2 (5 bases). CDR1 and CDR2 (germline): MNHEY, SMNVEV (reference sequence). The CDR3 extends over 14 amino acids. The ends were cut back, 7 bases at V and 1 base at J, with 13 bases in the middle. The CDR3 loop is CASKGNGLQETQYF. CDR3 bases: TGTGCCAGCAAAGGTAACGGACTCCAAGAGACCCAGTACTTC.

The chain recombines TRBV14 with TRBJ1-1, with unresolved D. The CDR3 runs to 13 residues. Germline V gives CDR1 SGHDN, CDR2 FVKESK. Trimming cost V 4 bases and J 7 bases, with 13 bases left between them. The CDR3 loop is CASSLIQLGEAFF. In DNA, the CDR3 is TGTGCCAGCAGCCTTATCCAACTCGGTGAAGCTTTCTTT. Full variable domain (rest looked up from reference TRBV14 and TRBJ1-1): EAGVTQFPSHSVIEKGQTVTLRCDPISGHDNLYWYRRVMGKEIKFLLHFVKESKQDESGMPNNRFLAERTGGTYSTLKVQPAELEDSGVYFCASSLIQLGEAFFGQGTRLTVV.

This clone was observed a single time. The chain is built from TRBV30 and TRBJ2-3, with 9 nucleotides matching TRBD1. V gave up 3 bases and J gave up 8 bases; unmatched junction bases: 6. Per germline, CDR1 GTSNPN and CDR2 SVGIG (reference sequence). This CDR3 spans 13 amino acids. The CDR3 region has the DNA TGTGCCTGGAGCAGGACAGGGGTTGGTACGCAGTATTTT. Amino acid sequence: CAWSRTGVGTQYF.